Each of the 32 T cell receptor beta chains below was sequenced from the same sample in a study of blood T cell repertoires in COVID-19. Profiled with immunoSEQ multiplex PCR; TCRdb holds only in-frame clones, not every one. This table holds 90,000 to 130,000 clones, about 88% found once. Sequenced sample: peripheral blood. These receptors were obtained from a human donor in a cohort sampled during active COVID-19.

The V gene is TRBV12-5, the J gene TRBJ2-1, with 9 nucleotides matching TRBD1. J gave up 8 bases and V 3 bases, and 11 bases lay outside the gene matches. CDR3 length: 16 residues. CDR1 is LGHNT and CDR2 is FRNRAP in the germline V gene. The CDR3 DNA sequence: TGTGCTAGTGGTTTCCAGGGGACAGGGTATAGGGATGAGCAGTTCTTC. It translates to CASGFQGTGYRDEQFF. The variable domain in full, completed from reference TRBV12-5 and TRBJ2-1, reads DARVTQTPRHKVTEMGQEVTMRCQPILGHNTVFWYRQTMMQGLELLAYFRNRAPLDDSGMPKDRFSAEMPDATLATLKIQPSEPRDSAVYFCASGFQGTGYRDEQFFGPGTRLTVL.

The chain is built from TRBV5-4 and TRBJ2-4; the match to TRBD1 covers 9 bases. The CDR3 covers 14 residues. V trimming: 4 bases; J trimming: 7 bases; junction bases outside the gene matches: 6. Germline V CDR1 and CDR2: SGHNT, YYREEE (reference sequence). CDR3 residues: CASSLGQGMNIQYF. DNA of the CDR3: TGTGCCAGCAGCCTCGGACAGGGGATGAACATTCAGTACTTC. Supplemented by reference TRBV5-4 and TRBJ2-4, the full variable domain reads ETGVTQSPTHLIKTRGQQVTLRCSSQSGHNTVSWYQQALGQGPQFIFQYYREEENGRGNFPPRFSGLQFPNYSSELNVNALELDDSALYLCASSLGQGMNIQYFGAGTRLSVL.

The rearrangement uses TRBV6-2 or TRBV6-3 and TRBJ1-5; 7 nucleotides match TRBD1. The V gene end was trimmed by 6 bases and the J gene end by 2 bases; junction bases not matched to a gene: 7. Germline CDR1 reads MNHEY; CDR2 reads SVGEGT. This CDR3 region has 15 residues. CDR3 region: CASSTDRSGNQPQHF. The CDR3 coding sequence is TGTGCCAGCAGCACGGACAGGTCTGGCAATCAGCCCCAGCATTTT.

The chain recombines TRBV18 with TRBJ1-2; possibly TRBD1 for D (6 bases). V lost 3 bases and J lost 0, with 17 bases in between. In germline, CDR1 is KGHSH, CDR2 LQKENI. The CDR3 consists of 17 residues. Here the CDR3 reads CASSPAGAPLANYGYTF. The CDR3 nucleotides are TGTGCCAGCTCACCTGCAGGGGCGCCTTTAGCTAACTATGGCTACACCTTC.

V is TRBV5-1 and J is TRBJ1-1; no clear D gene. The length of the CDR3 is 13 residues. Germline V gene lookup returns CDR1 SGHRS and CDR2 YFSETQ. V lost 1 base, J lost 7 bases, and 11 bases lay in between. CDR3 sequence reads: CASSLTGKGEAFF. CDR3 in DNA: TGCGCCAGCAGCTTGACGGGGAAGGGTGAAGCTTTCTTT.

This chain joins TRBV27 and TRBJ1-5; tentatively, D is TRBD1 (5 bases). Germline values: CDR1 MNHEY, CDR2 SMNVEV (reference sequence). Trimming took 3 bases from V and 4 from J, leaving 10 bases between them. The CDR3 is made up of 14 amino acids. CDR3 residues: CASSLLGGNQPQHF. The CDR3 DNA reads as TGTGCCAGCAGTTTGTTGGGGGGGAATCAGCCCCAGCATTTT.

The CDR3 coding sequence is TGTGCCAGCAGTTGGACAGGGGGTGGCACTGAAGCTTTCTTT. Translating it yields CASSWTGGGTEAFF. The rearrangement joins TRBV7-8 to TRBJ1-1; 10 bases align to TRBD1. Germline V gene sequence: CDR1 SGHVS, CDR2 FQNEAQ. The length of the CDR3 is 14 residues. Trimming took 6 bases from V and 4 from J; bases not matched to a gene: 5.

The chain combines TRBV29-1 with TRBJ2-7; the match to TRBD2 covers 10 bases. The CDR3 length is 16 residues. CDR1 is SQVTM and CDR2 is ANQGSEA in the germline V gene. After removal of 7 bases from V and 2 bases from J, the junction contained 14 bases not matched to a gene. CDR3: CSAVVARTSGTYEQYF. The CDR3 coding sequence is TGCAGCGCAGTGGTGGCTCGGACTAGCGGAACCTACGAGCAGTACTTC.

This clone was recorded once. This chain uses TRBV7-2 with TRBJ1-3; D call uncertain. CDR1 and CDR2 (germline): SGHTA, FQGNSA. Trimming removed 3 bases at V and 1 base at J, with 10 bases between. This CDR3 is 15 amino acids long. CDR3 sequence reads: CASSFNSLSGNTIYF. DNA for the CDR3: TGTGCCAGCAGCTTTAACAGTTTATCTGGAAACACCATATATTTT.

The chain carries TRBV20-1 and TRBJ1-2; TRBD1 is a possible D gene (6 bases). Per the germline V gene, CDR1 is DFQATT and CDR2 is SNEGSKA (reference sequence). The CDR3 loop spans 14 amino acids. V was clipped by 3 bases and J by 4 bases, with 15 bases between them. The DNA of the CDR3 is TGCAGTGCTAGTTTGCCAGGGGCGGTCTATGGCTACACCTTC. Amino acid sequence: CSASLPGAVYGYTF.

CDR3 protein: CASSGPREPDTQYF. The CDR3 DNA is TGTGCCAGTAGCGGGCCTCGGGAACCAGATACGCAGTATTTT. J is TRBJ2-3 and V is TRBV19; perhaps TRBD2 as D (5 bases). V was shortened by 6 bases and J by 4 bases, with 14 bases between the two germline ends. This CDR3 contains 14 residues. Germline V gives CDR1 LNHDA, CDR2 SQIVND (reference sequence).

The V gene is TRBV7-3, the J gene TRBJ2-2; the D gene is possibly TRBD1 (5 bases). This CDR3 region has 13 residues. Trimming cost V 5 bases and J 7 bases, with 11 bases left between them. CDR1 SGHTA and CDR2 FQGTGA come from the germline V gene. The CDR3: CASSPSRVGELFF. The CDR3 DNA sequence: TGTGCCAGCAGCCCCAGCAGGGTCGGGGAGCTGTTTTTT.

The gene calls are TRBV2 and TRBJ2-5; TRBD2 agrees at 7 bases. Germline values: CDR1 SNHLY, CDR2 FYNNEI. With V trimmed by 5 bases and J by 1 base, 4 bases remained unmatched. The length of the CDR3 is 14 residues. The CDR3 protein is CASSPAGVQETQYF. The CDR3 DNA reads as TGTGCCAGCAGTCCCGCGGGGGTCCAAGAGACCCAGTACTTC. The variable domain in full, completed from reference TRBV2 and TRBJ2-5, reads EPEVTQTPSHQVTQMGQEVILRCVPISNHLYFYWYRQILGQKVEFLVSFYNNEISEKSEIFDDQFSVERPDGSNFTLKIRSTKLEDSAMYFCASSPAGVQETQYFGPGTRLLVL.

The V gene is TRBV27, the J gene TRBJ1-1; D is ambiguous. Germline CDR1 and CDR2: MNHEY and SMNVEV (reference sequence). CDR3 length equals 12 residues. V was pared by 6 bases and J by 1 base, with 6 bases between. The CDR3 DNA follows: TGTGCCAGCAGGCGGTGGAACACTGAAGCTTTCTTT. It codes for CASRRWNTEAFF.

This rearrangement joins TRBV4-1 to TRBJ1-2; D possibly corresponds to TRBD1 (6 bases). The CDR3 contains 15 residues. V lost 1 base and J 1 base, leaving 10 bases between the germline ends. Germline V CDR1 and CDR2: MGHRA, YSYEKL. The CDR3, as DNA: TGCGCCAGCAGCCAAGGTGAGGGGGATAACTATGGCTACACCTTC. This codes for CASSQGEGDNYGYTF.

The V call is TRBV24-1, the J call TRBJ1-5, with D unclear. This CDR3 region has 15 residues. Trimming stripped 7 bases from V and 4 bases from J, with 16 bases between. Per the germline V gene, CDR1 is KGHDR and CDR2 is SFDVKD. The CDR3 sequence is CATSRSEGVNQPQHF. As DNA, the CDR3 is TGTGCCACCAGCCGATCAGAGGGCGTGAATCAGCCCCAGCATTTT.

The rearrangement links TRBV21-1 to TRBJ2-7; the table names TRBD2, a call not compared with the DNA. TRBV21-1 is annotated as a pseudogene. This CDR3 has 21 amino acids. CDR3 region: CASSKRGVAGTSGRKGYEQYF. In nucleotides, the CDR3 is TGTGCCAGCAGCAAAAGGGGGGTAGCCGGGACTAGCGGGAGAAAGGGTTACGAGCAGTACTTC.

V is TRBV2 and J is TRBJ1-2; D is possibly TRBD1 (5 bases). From germline, CDR1 is SNHLY and CDR2 FYNNEI. V was trimmed by 2 bases and J by 3 bases, leaving 13 bases between them. The CDR3 is 15 residues long. The CDR3: CASSETGRVDYGYTF. The DNA of the CDR3 is TGTGCCAGCAGTGAAACGGGCAGGGTAGACTATGGCTACACCTTC.

The table lists this clone with a few counts. The chain joins TRBV19 to TRBJ2-1; 10 nucleotides agree with TRBD2. Germline V CDR1 and CDR2: LNHDA, SQIVND (reference sequence). The CDR3 loop spans 17 amino acids. Trimming removed 8 bases from V and 7 bases from J; junction bases left unmatched: 17. The CDR3 nucleotides read TGTGCCAGTTCGCCCCCAGCGGGAGGGCCCGGGAGTAATGAGCAGTTCTTC. Protein product: CASSPPAGGPGSNEQFF.

V and J are TRBV2 and TRBJ1-2; no clear D gene. The germline V and J ends were trimmed by 4 bases and 4 bases, with 10 bases remaining between them. Per the germline V gene, CDR1 is SNHLY and CDR2 is FYNNEI. The CDR3 has 13 amino acids. The CDR3 nucleotides read TGTGCCAGCAGTGTCACCCCCGGCTATGGCTACACCTTC. Its protein product is CASSVTPGYGYTF.

In DNA, the CDR3 is TGTGCCAGCAGCTACGGGCCCAGCGGGCGCGAGCAGTACTTC. Protein sequence: CASSYGPSGREQYF. This chain uses TRBV5-6 with TRBJ2-7; D possibly corresponds to TRBD2 (6 bases). The CDR3 is 14 residues long. Per germline, CDR1 SGHDT and CDR2 YYEEEE. Trimming cost V 3 bases and J 6 bases, with 16 bases left between them.

This rearrangement joins TRBV5-8 to TRBJ1-2, with TRBD1 matching over 9 bases. V dropped 3 bases and J dropped 3; count of bases not matched to a gene: 9. This CDR3 is 16 amino acids long. Looked up from germline, CDR1 is SGHTS and CDR2 is YDEGEE. As DNA, the CDR3 is TGTGCCAGCAGCTCCCGAACAGGGGGCGCCGACTATGGCTACACCTTC. Translation: CASSSRTGGADYGYTF.

The chain uses TRBV19 and TRBJ2-6; possible D gene TRBD2, 5 bases. The CDR3 has 15 amino acids. From germline, CDR1 is LNHDA and CDR2 SQIVND (reference sequence). V dropped 3 bases and J dropped 0 bases, with 6 bases sitting between them. CDR3 in amino acids: CASSIGLSGANVLTF. The CDR3 DNA sequence: TGTGCCAGTAGTATCGGACTCTCTGGGGCCAACGTCCTGACTTTC.

V gene TRBV7-9 combines with J gene TRBJ2-7; D perhaps matches TRBD1 (6 bases). Trimming pared 5 bases from V and 1 base from J, leaving 12 bases between. Germline V gene lookup returns CDR1 SEHNR and CDR2 FQNEAQ (reference sequence). The CDR3 sequence is 14 residues long. The CDR3 here is CASSPLTGSYEQYF. The CDR3 DNA is TGTGCCAGCAGCCCCCTGACAGGTTCCTACGAGCAGTACTTC.

The V and J genes are TRBV7-8 and TRBJ2-5, with TRBD1 matching over 9 bases. The CDR3 contains 14 residues. Trimming took 4 bases from V and 2 from J; bases not matched to a gene: 2. The V gene's germline CDR1 is SGHVS and CDR2 FQNEAQ. CDR3: CASSSGTGQETQYF. The CDR3 coding sequence is TGTGCCAGCAGCTCAGGGACAGGGCAAGAGACCCAGTACTTC.

The chain combines TRBV5-4 with TRBJ2-3, with TRBD2 matching over 10 bases. With 6 bases clipped from V and 0 bases from J, the junction kept 4 bases outside the gene matches. The CDR3 is 15 residues long. Per the germline V gene, CDR1 is SGHNT and CDR2 is YYREEE (reference sequence). This chain's CDR3 is CASTSTSGSTDTQYF. The CDR3 nucleotides are TGTGCCAGCACCTCGACTAGCGGGAGCACAGATACGCAGTATTTT.

This chain connects TRBV6-5 to TRBJ2-1; 9 bases are a match to TRBD1. The CDR3 is made up of 13 amino acids. J lost 9 bases, V lost 8 bases, and 8 bases had no gene match. Germline V CDR1 and CDR2: MNHEY, SVGAGI. The CDR3 bases are TGTGCCAGCCGGACAGGGGAGTATGGTGAGCAGTTCTTC. Residues: CASRTGEYGEQFF.

The chain recombines TRBV19 with TRBJ2-7; the D gene is possibly TRBD2 (6 bases). Germline assignment: CDR1 LNHDA and CDR2 SQIVND (reference sequence). Trimming removed 4 bases at V and 1 base at J, with 8 bases between. CDR3 length: 13 residues. The chain's CDR3 is CASSTGLSYEQYF. The CDR3 nucleotides are TGTGCCAGTAGTACGGGACTTTCCTACGAGCAGTACTTC.

Turning to this clone: Additional DNA sequences in this sample encode the identical CDR3. The rearrangement uses TRBV28 and TRBJ1-1; TRBD1 matches at 7 bases. The CDR3 runs 15 residues. The V segment lost 5 bases and the J segment 6 bases; nucleotides outside the gene matches: 12. Per the germline V gene, CDR1 is MDHEN and CDR2 is SYDVKM. DNA of the CDR3: TGTGCCAGCAGTATCCCAACCCCAGGACAGGCTGAAGCTTTCTTT. Amino acid sequence: CASSIPTPGQAEAFF.

This chain connects TRBV7-6 to TRBJ2-1; 11 nucleotides agree with TRBD2. With 1 base clipped from V and 10 bases from J, the junction kept 6 bases outside the gene matches. The length of the CDR3 is 15 residues. Germline loops: CDR1 SGHVS, CDR2 FNYEAQ. The chain's CDR3 is CASSLGLAGGGEQFF. CDR3 nucleotide sequence: TGTGCCAGCAGCTTAGGGCTAGCGGGAGGAGGAGAGCAGTTCTTC. Filled out from reference TRBV7-6 and TRBJ2-1, the complete variable domain reads GAGVSQSPRYKVTKRGQDVALRCDPISGHVSLYWYRQALGQGPEFLTYFNYEAQQDKSGLPNDRFSAERPEGSISTLTIQRTEQRDSAMYRCASSLGLAGGGEQFFGPGTRLTVL.

The chain uses TRBV15 and TRBJ1-1; D might be TRBD1 (5 bases). The V gene lost 3 bases and the J gene lost 1 base, with 9 bases spanning the gap. This CDR3 has 14 amino acids. Germline CDR1 is LNHNV and CDR2 is YYDKDF (reference sequence). The DNA for the CDR3 is TGTGCCACCAGCAGGGACACTGAGAACACTGAAGCTTTCTTT. It translates to CATSRDTENTEAFF.

This clone was observed a few times. The J gene is TRBJ2-3, the V gene TRBV19; 8 positions agree with TRBD2. CDR1 is LNHDA, CDR2 SQIVND, per germline (reference sequence). V trimming: 5 bases; J trimming: 0 bases; junction bases outside the gene matches: 4. The CDR3 sequence is 15 residues long. CDR3 nucleotide sequence: TGTGCCAGTAGTGCTAGCGGGTCAAGCACAGATACGCAGTATTTT. It encodes CASSASGSSTDTQYF.